The present TCR beta chain was sequenced within a study of blood T cell repertoires in COVID-19. The CDR3 spans 15 residues. Trimming took off 4 bases at V and 1 base at J, with 13 bases between the two ends. Germline CDR1 and CDR2: SNHLY and FYNNEI. Categorization into cohorts depended on clinical history that participants reported. Per the original methods: Researchers report that nucleated cell counts were estimated from reference gene primer amplification. The repertoire was sequenced with immunoSEQ multiplex PCR; TCRdb's copy has only in-frame clones and lacks some. V and J calls and clone size are given by that table; D and trimming were obtained from the DNA. The table includes roughly 450,000 clones, 90% detected once. This clone occurred once.

The source of this sequence is a man between 18 and 35 years old who had recovered from COVID-19. Sequenced input: PBMCs or T cells enriched from blood (not recorded which). This chain links TRBV2 with TRBJ1-1, with D perhaps TRBD1 (6 bases). CDR3 in DNA: TGTGCCAGCAGTGCTCAGGGGTTGAGGAACACTGAAGCTTTCTTT. This sequence encodes CASSAQGLRNTEAFF.